The 12 T cell receptor beta chains below come from one sample, sequenced in a study of T cells in Graves' hyperthyroidism and ophthalmopathy. Template material for amplifying TCR beta CDR3 regions consisted of RNA transcripts. In the first-round RT-PCR of the TCR CDR3, the HTBI primer set was used. TCRdb called the multiplex PCR reads again in MiXCR, with one record for every CDR3 protein. The profile shows 400,000 to 550,000 distinct CDR3 sequences, approximately 15% of them singletons. The material sequenced was blood. All receptors come from a woman aged 18-29 years with Graves' hyperthyroidism.

This clonotype was recorded at least ten times. V gene TRBV2 combines with J gene TRBJ2-2; 7 positions match TRBD2. CDR1 and CDR2 (germline): SNHLY, FYNNEI. V shed 4 bases, J shed 8 bases, and the junction held 10 bases outside the gene matches. This CDR3 contains 15 residues. The DNA for the CDR3 is TGTGCCAGCAGTGCACTAGCGCCGCCGCGGGGGGAGCTGTTTTTT. The encoded protein is CASSALAPPRGELFF. Combining the CDR3 with reference TRBV2 and TRBJ2-2 gives the whole variable domain EPEVTQTPSHQVTQMGQEVILRCVPISNHLYFYWYRQILGQKVEFLVSFYNNEISEKSEIFDDQFSVERPDGSNFTLKIRSTKLEDSAMYFCASSALAPPRGELFFGEGSRLTVL.

There are a few counts of this clonotype. The chain is built from TRBV3-1 and TRBJ2-6; D may be TRBD2 (5 bases). The CDR3 extends over 18 amino acids. Germline CDR1 is LGHDT and CDR2 is YNNKEL (reference sequence). Trimming took 0 bases from V and 1 from J, leaving 13 bases between them. The CDR3 reads CASSQEYGGLSGANVLTF. As DNA, the CDR3 is TGTGCCAGCAGCCAAGAATATGGCGGGTTGTCTGGGGCCAACGTCCTGACTTTC.

This clonotype was observed many times. The chain joins TRBV14 to TRBJ2-1, with a weak D call TRBD1 (5 bases). V shed 0 bases and J shed 9 bases, with 15 bases lying between them. CDR1 SGHDN and CDR2 FVKESK come from the germline V gene. The CDR3 has 15 amino acids. The CDR3 spells CASSQEGAGRSEQFF. The CDR3 DNA follows: TGTGCCAGCAGCCAAGAAGGGGCCGGAAGGAGTGAGCAGTTCTTC. Full variable domain (missing parts from reference TRBV14 and TRBJ2-1): EAGVTQFPSHSVIEKGQTVTLRCDPISGHDNLYWYRRVMGKEIKFLLHFVKESKQDESGMPNNRFLAERTGGTYSTLKVQPAELEDSGVYFCASSQEGAGRSEQFFGPGTRLTVL.

The CDR3 nucleotides read TGTGCCAGCAGTTACTCTCGGGACGGCTACGAGCAGTACTTC. It specifies CASSYSRDGYEQYF. The chain uses TRBV6-6 and TRBJ2-7; either TRBD1 or TRBD2 may fit D (5 bases each). V lost 0 bases to trimming and J lost 3 bases, with 9 bases between them. Germline loops: CDR1 MNHNY, CDR2 SVGAGI (reference sequence). The CDR3 length is 14 residues.

The chain has TRBV7-9 and TRBJ2-7; D gene unclear. The CDR3 sequence is 12 residues long. Germline CDR1 reads SEHNR; CDR2 reads FQNEAQ (reference sequence). DNA of the CDR3: TGTGCCAGCAGCACCGAAACCTACAAGCAGTACGTC. Its protein is CASSTETYKQYV.

Details on this clonotype: Because the CDR3 is missing its conserved closing phenylalanine or tryptophan, this is likely a read error. DNA for the CDR3: TGCAGCGCTCGAGGACAGGGTAATTCACCCCTCCACCTT. It yields the protein CSARGQGNSPLHL. The V call is TRBV29-1, the J call TRBJ1-6; 8 bases are shared with TRBD1. CDR1 is SQVTM and CDR2 is ANQGSEA in the germline V gene. J gave up 6 bases and V 7 bases, and 5 bases lay outside the gene matches. This CDR3 spans 13 amino acids.

CDR3 residues: CASSLDLGNTEAFF. As DNA, the CDR3 is TGTGCCAGCAGCTTAGATTTGGGGAACACTGAAGCTTTCTTT. This sequence joins TRBV11-3 and TRBJ1-1; unclear D gene. Between the trimmed V and J ends, which lost 0 bases and 1 base, there was a span of 6 bases. The germline V gene encodes CDR1 SGHNT and CDR2 YENEEA. The CDR3 contains 14 residues.

On this clonotype: In this CDR3 the conserved last residue, phenylalanine or tryptophan, is missing, so a read error is likely. The J gene is TRBJ1-1, the V gene TRBV20-1; a weak D match, TRBD1 (6 bases). The CDR3 extends over 15 amino acids. Trimming left V 2 bases short and J 4 bases short, with 17 bases between. Germline V gene lookup returns CDR1 DFQATT and CDR2 SNEGSKA (reference sequence). In nucleotides, the CDR3 is TGCAGTGCTAGAACCGGGGGGCGTAGGGTCACTGAAGCTTTCCTT. Translated: CSARTGGRRVTEAFL.

Note on this clonotype: This may be a read error: a much more frequent sequence differs by one nucleotide. This chain joins TRBV20-1 and TRBJ2-7, with TRBD2 as a possible D gene (6 bases). With 0 bases removed from V and 6 bases from J, the gap between germline ends came to 18 bases. Germline V gene sequence: CDR1 DFQATT, CDR2 SNEGSKA (reference sequence). The CDR3 contains 15 residues. CDR3 sequence: CSARDQTSGYCEQYF. CDR3 DNA sequence: TGCAGTGCTAGAGATCAGACTAGTGGGTACTGCGAGCAGTACTTC.

The genes are TRBV5-1 and TRBJ2-6, with D uncertain. V shed 4 bases and J shed 3 bases, with 5 bases lying between them. The CDR3 spans 13 residues. Germline V CDR1 and CDR2: SGHRS, YFSETQ. The DNA for the CDR3 is TGCGCCAGCAGCCCGGTTGGGGCCAACGTCCTGACTTTC. The encoded protein is CASSPVGANVLTF.

This chain uses TRBV29-1 with TRBJ2-1; D might be TRBD1 (5 bases). V was clipped by 8 bases and J by 2 bases, with 19 bases between them. From germline, CDR1 is SQVTM and CDR2 ANQGSEA. This CDR3 is 15 amino acids long. The chain's CDR3 is CSPRALERPYNEQFF. The CDR3 nucleotides are TGCAGCCCCAGGGCGCTAGAGCGACCCTACAATGAGCAGTTCTTC.

The rearrangement links TRBV5-1 to TRBJ2-5; weak D call: TRBD2 (5 bases). The CDR3 totals 15 residues. CDR1 is SGHRS, CDR2 YFSETQ, per germline. Trimming left V 0 bases short and J 5 bases short, with 14 bases between. The CDR3 nucleotides are TGCGCCAGCAGCTTGGGGAGCGGAGCGAGGGAGACCCAGTACTTC. It yields the protein CASSLGSGARETQYF.